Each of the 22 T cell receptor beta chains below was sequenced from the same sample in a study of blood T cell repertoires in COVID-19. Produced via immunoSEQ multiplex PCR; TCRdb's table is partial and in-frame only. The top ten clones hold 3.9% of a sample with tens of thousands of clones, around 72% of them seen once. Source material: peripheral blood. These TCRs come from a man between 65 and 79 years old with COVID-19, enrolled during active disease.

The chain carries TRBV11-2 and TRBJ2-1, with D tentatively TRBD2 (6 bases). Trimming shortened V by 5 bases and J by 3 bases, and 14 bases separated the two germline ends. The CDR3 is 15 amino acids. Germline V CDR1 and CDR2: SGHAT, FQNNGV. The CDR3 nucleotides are TGTGCCAGCAGCCTCGTTACGGGAGTCTACAATGAGCAGTTCTTC. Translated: CASSLVTGVYNEQFF.

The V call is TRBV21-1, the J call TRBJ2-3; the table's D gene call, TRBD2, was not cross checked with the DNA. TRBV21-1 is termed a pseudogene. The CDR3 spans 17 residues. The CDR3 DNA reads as TGTGCCAGCAGCTCCGGCCCCTCTTGGGAGATCACAGATACGCAGTATTTT. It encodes CASSSGPSWEITDTQYF.

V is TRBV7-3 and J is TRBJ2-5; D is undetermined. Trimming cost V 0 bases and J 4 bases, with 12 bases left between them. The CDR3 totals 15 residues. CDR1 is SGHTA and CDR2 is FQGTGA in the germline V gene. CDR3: CASSLTGVFSETQYF. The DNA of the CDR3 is TGTGCCAGCAGCTTAACCGGAGTGTTCTCAGAGACCCAGTACTTC. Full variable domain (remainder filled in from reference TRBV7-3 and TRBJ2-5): GAGVSQTPSNKVTEKGKYVELRCDPISGHTALYWYRQSLGQGPEFLIYFQGTGAADDSGLPNDRFFAVRPEGSVSTLKIQRTERGDSAVYLCASSLTGVFSETQYFGPGTRLLVL.

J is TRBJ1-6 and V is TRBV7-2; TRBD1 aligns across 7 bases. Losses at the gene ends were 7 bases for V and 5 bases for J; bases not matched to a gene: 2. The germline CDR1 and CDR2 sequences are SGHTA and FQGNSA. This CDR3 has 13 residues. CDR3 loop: CASTGQNNSPLHF. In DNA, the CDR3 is TGTGCCAGCACGGGACAGAATAATTCACCCCTCCACTTT.

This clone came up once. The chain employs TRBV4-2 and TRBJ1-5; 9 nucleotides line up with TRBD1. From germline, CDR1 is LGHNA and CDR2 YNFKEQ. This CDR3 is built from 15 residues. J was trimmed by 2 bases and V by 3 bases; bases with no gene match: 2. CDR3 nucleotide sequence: TGTGCCAGCAGCCAGGGGGACAGGGGCAATCAGCCCCAGCATTTT. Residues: CASSQGDRGNQPQHF.

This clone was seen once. The CDR3 nucleotides are TGTGCCAGCAGCTTACAGATCACCGGGGAGCTGTTTTTT. This gives the protein CASSLQITGELFF. This chain joins TRBV7-9 and TRBJ2-2; D gene uncertain. The germline V gene encodes CDR1 SEHNR and CDR2 FQNEAQ (reference sequence). This CDR3 region has 13 residues. Trimming took off 2 bases at V and 4 bases at J, with 5 bases between the two ends. Full variable domain (rest looked up from reference TRBV7-9 and TRBJ2-2): DTGVSQNPRHKITKRGQNVTFRCDPISEHNRLYWYRQTLGQGPEFLTYFQNEAQLEKSRLLSDRFSAERPKGSFSTLEIQRTEQGDSAMYLCASSLQITGELFFGEGSRLTVL.

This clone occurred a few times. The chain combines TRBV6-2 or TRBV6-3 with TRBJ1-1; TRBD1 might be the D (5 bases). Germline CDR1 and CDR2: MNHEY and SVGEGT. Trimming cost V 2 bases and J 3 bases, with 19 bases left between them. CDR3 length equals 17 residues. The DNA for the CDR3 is TGTGCCAGCAGTTACCTGCGGGGGAGGCGAACGGACACTGAAGCTTTCTTT. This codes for CASSYLRGRRTDTEAFF.

This CDR3 is CASSPREIAKNIQYF. The CDR3 region has the DNA TGTGCCAGCAGCCCCCGGGAAATAGCCAAAAACATTCAGTACTTC. The V gene is TRBV9, the J gene TRBJ2-4; D is perhaps TRBD2 (5 bases). The CDR3 is made up of 15 amino acids. V was cut by 4 bases and J by 0 bases, with 11 bases left in between. The germline gives CDR1 SGDLS, CDR2 YYNGEE.

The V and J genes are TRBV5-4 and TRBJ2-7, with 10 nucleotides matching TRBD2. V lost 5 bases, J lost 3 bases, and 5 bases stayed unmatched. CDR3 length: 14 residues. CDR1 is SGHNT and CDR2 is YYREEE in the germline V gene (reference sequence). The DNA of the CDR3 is TGTGCCAGCAGAAACGGACTAGCGGACTACGAGCAGTACTTC. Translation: CASRNGLADYEQYF. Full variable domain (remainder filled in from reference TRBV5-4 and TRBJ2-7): ETGVTQSPTHLIKTRGQQVTLRCSSQSGHNTVSWYQQALGQGPQFIFQYYREEENGRGNFPPRFSGLQFPNYSSELNVNALELDDSALYLCASRNGLADYEQYFGPGTRLTVT.

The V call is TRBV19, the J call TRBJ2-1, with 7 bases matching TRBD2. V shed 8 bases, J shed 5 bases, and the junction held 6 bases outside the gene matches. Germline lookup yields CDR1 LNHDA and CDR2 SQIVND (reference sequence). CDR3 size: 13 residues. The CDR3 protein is CASGRGRDNEQFF. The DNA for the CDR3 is TGTGCCAGTGGGAGGGGCAGAGACAATGAGCAGTTCTTC. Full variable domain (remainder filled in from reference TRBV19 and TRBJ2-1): DGGITQSPKYLFRKEGQNVTLSCEQNLNHDAMYWYRQDPGQGLRLIYYSQIVNDFQKGDIAEGYSVSREKKESFPLTVTSAQKNPTAFYLCASGRGRDNEQFFGPGTRLTVL.

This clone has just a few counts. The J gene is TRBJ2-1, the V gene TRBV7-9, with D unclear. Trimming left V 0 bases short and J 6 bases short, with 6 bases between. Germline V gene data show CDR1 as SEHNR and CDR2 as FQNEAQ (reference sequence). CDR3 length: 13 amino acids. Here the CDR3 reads CASSLARFNEQFF. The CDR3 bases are TGTGCCAGCAGCTTAGCGCGTTTCAATGAGCAGTTCTTC.

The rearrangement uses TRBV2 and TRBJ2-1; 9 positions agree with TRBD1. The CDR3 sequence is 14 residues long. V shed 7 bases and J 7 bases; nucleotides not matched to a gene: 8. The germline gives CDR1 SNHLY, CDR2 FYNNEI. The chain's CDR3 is CASNSGQGINEQFF. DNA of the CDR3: TGTGCCAGCAACTCGGGACAGGGAATTAATGAGCAGTTCTTC.

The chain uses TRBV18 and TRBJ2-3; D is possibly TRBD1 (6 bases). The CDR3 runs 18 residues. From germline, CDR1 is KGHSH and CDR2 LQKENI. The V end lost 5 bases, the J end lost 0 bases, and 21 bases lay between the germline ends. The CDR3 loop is CASSVQGTFSISTDTQYF. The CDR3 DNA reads TGTGCCAGCTCAGTTCAGGGGACATTTTCCATTAGCACAGATACGCAGTATTTT.

The CDR3 protein is CSASRPLAYNEQFF. The DNA of the CDR3 is TGCAGTGCTAGTCGGCCACTAGCATACAATGAGCAGTTCTTC. The gene calls are TRBV20-1 and TRBJ2-1; possible D gene TRBD2, 6 bases. This CDR3 is built from 14 residues. Germline assignment: CDR1 DFQATT and CDR2 SNEGSKA (reference sequence). V was pared by 3 bases and J by 4 bases, with 13 bases between.

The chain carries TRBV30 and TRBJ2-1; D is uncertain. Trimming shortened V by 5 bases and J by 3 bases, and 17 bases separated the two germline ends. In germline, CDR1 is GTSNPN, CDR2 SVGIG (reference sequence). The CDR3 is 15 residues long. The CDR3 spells CAWAHGSGHYNEQFF. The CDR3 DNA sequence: TGTGCCTGGGCTCACGGGTCGGGTCACTACAATGAGCAGTTCTTC.

The CDR3 here is CASSQLQGSGTGELFF. Written as DNA, the CDR3 is TGCGCCAGCAGCCAACTTCAGGGATCGGGCACCGGGGAGCTGTTTTTT. The chain joins TRBV4-3 to TRBJ2-2; tentatively, D is TRBD1 (5 bases). CDR1 is LGHNA and CDR2 is YSLEER in the germline V gene. The V end lost 2 bases, the J end lost 4 bases, and 14 bases lay between the germline ends. The CDR3 runs 16 residues.

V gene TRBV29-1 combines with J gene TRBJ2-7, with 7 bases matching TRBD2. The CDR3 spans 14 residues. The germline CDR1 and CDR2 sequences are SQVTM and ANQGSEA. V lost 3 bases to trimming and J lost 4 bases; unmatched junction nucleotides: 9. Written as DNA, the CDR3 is TGCAGCGTTGACGCGGGGAGGGGAAGATACGAGCAGTACTTC. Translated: CSVDAGRGRYEQYF.

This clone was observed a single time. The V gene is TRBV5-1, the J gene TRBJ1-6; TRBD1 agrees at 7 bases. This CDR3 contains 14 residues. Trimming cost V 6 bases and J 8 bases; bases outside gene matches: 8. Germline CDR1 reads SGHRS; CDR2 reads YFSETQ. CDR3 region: CASNPGTVDSPLHF. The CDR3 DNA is TGCGCCAGCAACCCCGGGACAGTGGATTCACCCCTCCACTTT.

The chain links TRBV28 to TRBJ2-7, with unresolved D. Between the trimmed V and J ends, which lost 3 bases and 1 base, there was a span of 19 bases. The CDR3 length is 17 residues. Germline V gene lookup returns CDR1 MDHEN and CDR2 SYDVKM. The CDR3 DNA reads TGTGCCAGCAGTTTTGAAGTTAGCCCCGGATATTCCTACGAGCAGTACTTC. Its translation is CASSFEVSPGYSYEQYF.

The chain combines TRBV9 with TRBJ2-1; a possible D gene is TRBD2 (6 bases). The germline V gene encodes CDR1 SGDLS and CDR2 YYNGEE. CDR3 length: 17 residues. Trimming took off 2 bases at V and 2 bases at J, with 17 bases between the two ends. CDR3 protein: CASSVPRETRAYNEQFF. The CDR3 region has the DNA TGTGCCAGCAGCGTCCCCCGAGAGACTAGAGCCTACAATGAGCAGTTCTTC.

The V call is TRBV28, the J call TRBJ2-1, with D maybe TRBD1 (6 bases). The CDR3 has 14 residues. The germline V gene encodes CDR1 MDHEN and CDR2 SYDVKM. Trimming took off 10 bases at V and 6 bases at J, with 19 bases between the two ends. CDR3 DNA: TGTGCCACCATTTATCTAGGGGGTAGCAATGAGCAGTTCTTC. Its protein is CATIYLGGSNEQFF. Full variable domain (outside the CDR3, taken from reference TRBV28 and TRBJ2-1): DVKVTQSSRYLVKRTGEKVFLECVQDMDHENMFWYRQDPGLGLRLIYFSYDVKMKEKGDIPEGYSVSREKKERFSLILESASTNQTSMYLCATIYLGGSNEQFFGPGTRLTVL.

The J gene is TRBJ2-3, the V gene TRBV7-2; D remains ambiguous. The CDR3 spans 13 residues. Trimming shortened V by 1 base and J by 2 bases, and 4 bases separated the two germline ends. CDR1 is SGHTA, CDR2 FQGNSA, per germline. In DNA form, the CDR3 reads TGTGCCAGCAGCTTAGACTACACAGATACGCAGTATTTT. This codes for CASSLDYTDTQYF.